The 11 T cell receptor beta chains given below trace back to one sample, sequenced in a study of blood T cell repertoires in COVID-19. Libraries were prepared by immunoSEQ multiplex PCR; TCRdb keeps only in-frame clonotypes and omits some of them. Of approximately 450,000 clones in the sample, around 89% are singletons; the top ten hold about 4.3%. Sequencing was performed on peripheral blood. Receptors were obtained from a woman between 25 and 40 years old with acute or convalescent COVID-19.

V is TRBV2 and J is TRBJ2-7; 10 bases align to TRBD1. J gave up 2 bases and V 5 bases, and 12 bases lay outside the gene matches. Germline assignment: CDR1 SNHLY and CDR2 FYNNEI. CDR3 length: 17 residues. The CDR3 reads CASSPSYRDRGTYEQYF. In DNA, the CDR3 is TGTGCCAGCAGTCCCTCGTACCGGGACAGGGGTACCTACGAGCAGTACTTC. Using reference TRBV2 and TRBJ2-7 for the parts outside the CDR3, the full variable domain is EPEVTQTPSHQVTQMGQEVILRCVPISNHLYFYWYRQILGQKVEFLVSFYNNEISEKSEIFDDQFSVERPDGSNFTLKIRSTKLEDSAMYFCASSPSYRDRGTYEQYFGPGTRLTVT.

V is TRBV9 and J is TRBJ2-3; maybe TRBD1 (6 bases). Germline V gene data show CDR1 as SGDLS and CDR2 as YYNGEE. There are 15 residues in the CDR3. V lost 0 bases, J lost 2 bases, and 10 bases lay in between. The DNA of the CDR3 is TGTGCCAGCAGCGTAGGGGACAATCCCACAGATACGCAGTATTTT. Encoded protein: CASSVGDNPTDTQYF.

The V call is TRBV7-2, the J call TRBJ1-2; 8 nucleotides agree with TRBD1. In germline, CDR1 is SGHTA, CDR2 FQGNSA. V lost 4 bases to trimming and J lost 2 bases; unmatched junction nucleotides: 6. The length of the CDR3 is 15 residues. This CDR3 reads CASSSQQGGNYGYTF. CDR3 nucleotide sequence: TGTGCCAGCAGCTCACAACAGGGGGGGAACTATGGCTACACCTTC.

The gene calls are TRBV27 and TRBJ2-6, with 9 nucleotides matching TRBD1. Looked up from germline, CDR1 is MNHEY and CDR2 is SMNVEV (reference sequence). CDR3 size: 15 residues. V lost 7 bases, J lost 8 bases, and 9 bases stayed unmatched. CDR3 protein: CASKPRTGVSNVLTF. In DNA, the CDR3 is TGTGCCAGCAAGCCGCGGACAGGGGTATCCAACGTCCTGACTTTC. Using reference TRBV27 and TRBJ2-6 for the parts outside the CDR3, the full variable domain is EAQVTQNPRYLITVTGKKLTVTCSQNMNHEYMSWYRQDPGLGLRQIYYSMNVEVTDKGDVPEGYKVSRKEKRNFPLILESPSPNQTSLYFCASKPRTGVSNVLTFGAGSRLTVL.

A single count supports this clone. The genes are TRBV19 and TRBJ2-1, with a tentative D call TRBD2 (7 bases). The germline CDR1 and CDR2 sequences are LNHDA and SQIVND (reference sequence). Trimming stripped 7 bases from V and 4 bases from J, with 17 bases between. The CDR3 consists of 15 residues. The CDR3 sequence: CASTTGRGVYNEQFF. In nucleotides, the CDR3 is TGTGCCAGTACGACAGGCCGGGGGGTTTACAATGAGCAGTTCTTC.

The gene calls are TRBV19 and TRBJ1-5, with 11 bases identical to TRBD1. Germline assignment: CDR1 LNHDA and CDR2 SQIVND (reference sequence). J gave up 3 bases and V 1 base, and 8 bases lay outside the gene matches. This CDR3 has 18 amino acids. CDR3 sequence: CASSIGTGGPKINQPQHF. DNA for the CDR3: TGTGCCAGTAGTATAGGGACAGGGGGCCCGAAGATCAATCAGCCCCAGCATTTT.

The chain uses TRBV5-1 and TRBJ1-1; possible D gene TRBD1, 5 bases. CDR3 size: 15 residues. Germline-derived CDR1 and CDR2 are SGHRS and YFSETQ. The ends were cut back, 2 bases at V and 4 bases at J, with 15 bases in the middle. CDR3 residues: CASSFSAGGTTEAFF. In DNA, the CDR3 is TGCGCCAGCAGCTTCTCTGCCGGGGGGACCACTGAAGCTTTCTTT.

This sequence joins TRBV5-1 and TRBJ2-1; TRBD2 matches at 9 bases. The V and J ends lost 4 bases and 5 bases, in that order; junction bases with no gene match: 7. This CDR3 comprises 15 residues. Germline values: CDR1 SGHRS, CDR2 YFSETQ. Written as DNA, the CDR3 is TGCGCCAGCAGCATCAGCGGGGGGTCTAACAATGAGCAGTTCTTC. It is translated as CASSISGGSNNEQFF.

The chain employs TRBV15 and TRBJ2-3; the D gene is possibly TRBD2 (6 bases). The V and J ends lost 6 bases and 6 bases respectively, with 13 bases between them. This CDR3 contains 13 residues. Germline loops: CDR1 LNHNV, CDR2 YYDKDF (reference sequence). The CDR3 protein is CATSRETMDTQYF. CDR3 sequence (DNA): TGTGCCACCAGTCGGGAGACCATGGATACGCAGTATTTT.

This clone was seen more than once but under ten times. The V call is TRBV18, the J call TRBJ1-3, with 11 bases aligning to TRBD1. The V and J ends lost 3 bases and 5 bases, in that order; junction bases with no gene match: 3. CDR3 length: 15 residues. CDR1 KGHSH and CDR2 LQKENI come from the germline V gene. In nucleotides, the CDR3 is TGTGCCAGCTCACCGTCGGACAGGGGGCGAAACACCATATATTTT. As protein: CASSPSDRGRNTIYF. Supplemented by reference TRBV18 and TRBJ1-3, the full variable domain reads NAGVMQNPRHLVRRRGQEARLRCSPMKGHSHVYWYRQLPEEGLKFMVYLQKENIIDESGMPKERFSAEFPKEGPSILRIQQVVRGDSAAYFCASSPSDRGRNTIYFGEGSWLTVV.

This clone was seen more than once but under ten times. CDR3 protein: CASSQEIGALSYEQYF. Written as DNA, the CDR3 is TGTGCCAGCAGCCAAGAGATAGGGGCCCTCTCCTACGAGCAGTACTTC. The genes are TRBV14 and TRBJ2-7; maybe TRBD1 (5 bases). The CDR3 loop spans 16 amino acids. The germline V gene encodes CDR1 SGHDN and CDR2 FVKESK. The V end lost 0 bases, the J end lost 0 bases, and 12 bases lay between the germline ends.